The source of this TCR beta chain is a study of blood T cell repertoires in COVID-19. The overall study: Nucleic acid was either cDNA or gDNA, and it came from T cells, B-cell-depleted T cells, or PBMCs.

Germline-derived CDR1 and CDR2 are SGHVS and FQNEAQ. V was clipped by 5 bases and J by 8 bases; unmatched bases: 12. The CDR3 length is 14 residues. Methods used by the authors: By means of reference gene primer amplification, nucleated cell counts were estimated. Measured with immunoSEQ multiplex PCR; TCRdb has only the in-frame clones, and not every one. For V, J and clone size, that table is used; D and trimming come from the DNA. In the table there are about 92,000 clones, 80% of which are singletons. Sequenced input: peripheral blood. This receptor was taken from a woman aged 70-85 years with acute or convalescent COVID-19. The J gene is TRBJ2-7, the V gene TRBV7-8; 7 bases fit TRBD2. Here the CDR3 reads CASSREGLPPKQYF. The CDR3 DNA follows: TGTGCCAGCAGCCGAGAGGGACTACCCCCAAAGCAGTACTTC.